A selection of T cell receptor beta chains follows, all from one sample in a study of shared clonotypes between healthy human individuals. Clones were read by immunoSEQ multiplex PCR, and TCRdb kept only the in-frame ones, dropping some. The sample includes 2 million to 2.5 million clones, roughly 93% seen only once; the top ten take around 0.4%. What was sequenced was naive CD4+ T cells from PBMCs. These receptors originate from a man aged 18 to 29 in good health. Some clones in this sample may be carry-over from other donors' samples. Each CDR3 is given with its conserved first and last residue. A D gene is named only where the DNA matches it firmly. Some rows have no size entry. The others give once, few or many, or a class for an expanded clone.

CDR3 DNA: TGTGCCAGCAGCTTTATGTCCGACTACAATGAGCAGTTCTTC
CDR3 protein: CASSFMSDYNEQFF
clone size: once
D gene: -
V gene: TRBV5-5
J gene: TRBJ2-1

CDR3 DNA: TGTGCCAGCAGTTACTCGGACGGAACAAGCACAGATACGCAGTATTTT
CDR3 protein: CASSYSDGTSTDTQYF
clone size: -
D gene: -
V gene: TRBV6-5
J gene: TRBJ2-3

CDR3 DNA: TGTGCCAGCAGCTTAGGACGGAACTCTGGAAACACCATATATTTT
CDR3 protein: CASSLGRNSGNTIYF
clone size: -
D gene: -
V gene: TRBV5-4
J gene: TRBJ1-3

CDR3 DNA: TGTGCCAGCAGTTTACAGGCAGGGAAGAGGGGTTCTGGGGCCAACGTCCTGACTTTC
CDR3 protein: CASSLQAGKRGSGANVLTF
clone size: -
D gene: -
V gene: TRBV28
J gene: TRBJ2-6

CDR3 DNA: TGTGCCAGCAGAATAGCGGGAGGATTAGATACGCAGTATTTT
CDR3 protein: CASRIAGGLDTQYF
clone size: -
D gene: TRBD2
V gene: TRBV2
J gene: TRBJ2-3

CDR3 DNA: TGTGCCAGCAGCTTGAATGGCTTCACCGGGGAGCTGTTTTTT
CDR3 protein: CASSLNGFTGELFF
clone size: once
D gene: -
V gene: TRBV7-9
J gene: TRBJ2-2

CDR3 DNA: TGTGCCAGCAGTTTCTCACTAGCGGGCCTCTACGAGCAGTACTTC
CDR3 protein: CASSFSLAGLYEQYF
clone size: -
D gene: TRBD2
V gene: TRBV27
J gene: TRBJ2-7

CDR3 DNA: TGTGCCAGCAGCCCCCGCGTAGCGGACACCGGGGAGCTGTTTTTT
CDR3 protein: CASSPRVADTGELFF
clone size: -
D gene: -
V gene: TRBV7-8
J gene: TRBJ2-2

CDR3 DNA: TGTGCCAGCAGCCGAGCCGGACTAGCGGGAGTTAGAGAGCAGTTCTTC
CDR3 protein: CASSRAGLAGVREQFF
clone size: -
D gene: TRBD2
V gene: TRBV11-2
J gene: TRBJ2-1

CDR3 DNA: TGTGCCAGCAGCCCCCAACTAGCGGGCTCCCCGGGGACCCAGTACTTC
CDR3 protein: CASSPQLAGSPGTQYF
clone size: once
D gene: TRBD2
V gene: TRBV27
J gene: TRBJ2-5

CDR3 DNA: TGTGCCAGCAGTCCACTCTACCGGGACAGGACCTACGAGCAGTACTTC
CDR3 protein: CASSPLYRDRTYEQYF
clone size: -
D gene: TRBD1
V gene: TRBV27
J gene: TRBJ2-7

CDR3 DNA: TGCGCCAGCAGCTCGGGACTAGCGGGAGGGTACACAAGCGAGCAGTACTTC
CDR3 protein: CASSSGLAGGYTSEQYF
clone size: -
D gene: TRBD2
V gene: TRBV5-1
J gene: TRBJ2-7

CDR3 DNA: TGTGCCAGTAGCCCGGAGCAAGAGACCCAGTACTTC
CDR3 protein: CASSPEQETQYF
clone size: -
D gene: -
V gene: TRBV19
J gene: TRBJ2-5

CDR3 DNA: TGTGCCAGCAGCTCCCCTCCGGGACGGCCGCGGGAGACCCAGTACTTC
CDR3 protein: CASSSPPGRPRETQYF
clone size: -
D gene: -
V gene: TRBV7-2
J gene: TRBJ2-5

CDR3 DNA: TGTGCCAGCAGCCAAGGGTTCTTAGCGGGACCTTCCTACAATGAGCAGTTCTTC
CDR3 protein: CASSQGFLAGPSYNEQFF
clone size: -
D gene: TRBD2
V gene: TRBV4-2
J gene: TRBJ2-1

CDR3 DNA: TGTGCCAGCAGTCAGTCAGGTAGGGACTACGAGCAGTACTTC
CDR3 protein: CASSQSGRDYEQYF
clone size: -
D gene: -
V gene: TRBV25-1
J gene: TRBJ2-7

CDR3 DNA: TGTGCCAGCAGTGAAGGGGGTATGGGTCGTGGCTACACCTTC
CDR3 protein: CASSEGGMGRGYTF
clone size: -
D gene: -
V gene: TRBV6-4
J gene: TRBJ1-2

CDR3 DNA: TGCGCCAGCAGCTTGTGGAGCGGGAAGACAGCGGGGGAGCTGTTTTTT
CDR3 protein: CASSLWSGKTAGELFF
clone size: -
D gene: TRBD2
V gene: TRBV5-1
J gene: TRBJ2-2

CDR3 DNA: TGTGCCAGCAGCTTCAGAGGGGGCGCCGAGACCCAGTACTTC
CDR3 protein: CASSFRGGAETQYF
clone size: -
D gene: TRBD1
V gene: TRBV7-2
J gene: TRBJ2-5

CDR3 DNA: TGTGCCAGCAGTCCTTTTAGCGGGAAGGGCGGCAATGAGCAGTTCTTC
CDR3 protein: CASSPFSGKGGNEQFF
clone size: -
D gene: TRBD2
V gene: TRBV28
J gene: TRBJ2-1

CDR3 DNA: TGCGCCAGCAGCGCCGGGACTAGCGTGTACAATGAGCAGTTCTTC
CDR3 protein: CASSAGTSVYNEQFF
clone size: -
D gene: TRBD2
V gene: TRBV5-1
J gene: TRBJ2-1

CDR3 DNA: TGTGCAAGTCGCCCACGGACTAGCGGGACCCCACCCGAGCAGTACTTC
CDR3 protein: CASRPRTSGTPPEQYF
clone size: -
D gene: -
V gene: TRBV12-2
J gene: TRBJ2-7

CDR3 DNA: TGTGCCAGCTCACGTTCGGGGGGTCCCCTCAATCAGCCCCAGCATTTT
CDR3 protein: CASSRSGGPLNQPQHF
clone size: once
D gene: -
V gene: TRBV18
J gene: TRBJ1-5

CDR3 DNA: TGTGCCAGCAGTTTTGGAGGGACAGGGAACGCTCAGTACTTC
CDR3 protein: CASSFGGTGNAQYF
clone size: -
D gene: TRBD1
V gene: TRBV27
J gene: TRBJ2-7

CDR3 DNA: TGTGTGACTGACACTGAAGCTTTCTTT
CDR3 protein: CVTDTEAFF
clone size: -
D gene: -
V gene: TRBV10-3
J gene: TRBJ1-1